The T cell receptor (beta chain) described here comes from a study of T cells in tumors after PD-1 blockade. This CDR3 is built from 17 residues. J lost 3 bases, V lost 6 bases, and 12 bases had no gene match. Germline V gene lookup returns CDR1 SGHNT and CDR2 YYREEE (reference sequence). Study observations and caveats: Blood contained about 40% of the tumor's TCR clonotypes.

Libraries were prepared by immunoSEQ multiplex PCR; TCRdb keeps only in-frame clonotypes and omits some of them. This table has more than 6,500 clones, nearly 70% appearing once. The count of this clone is one. Its antigen remains unknown. This chain uses TRBV5-4 with TRBJ2-1; 10 bases match TRBD2. The origin of this receptor is a human donor with basal cell carcinoma. This material consisted of tumor tissue, taken after anti-PD-1 treatment. CDR3 residues: CASNSGRAGGGYNEQFF. CDR3 bases: TGTGCCAGCAACTCAGGGCGAGCGGGAGGGGGCTACAATGAGCAGTTCTTC. Full variable domain (outside the CDR3, taken from reference TRBV5-4 and TRBJ2-1): ETGVTQSPTHLIKTRGQQVTLRCSSQSGHNTVSWYQQALGQGPQFIFQYYREEENGRGNFPPRFSGLQFPNYSSELNVNALELDDSALYLCASNSGRAGGGYNEQFFGPGTRLTVL.